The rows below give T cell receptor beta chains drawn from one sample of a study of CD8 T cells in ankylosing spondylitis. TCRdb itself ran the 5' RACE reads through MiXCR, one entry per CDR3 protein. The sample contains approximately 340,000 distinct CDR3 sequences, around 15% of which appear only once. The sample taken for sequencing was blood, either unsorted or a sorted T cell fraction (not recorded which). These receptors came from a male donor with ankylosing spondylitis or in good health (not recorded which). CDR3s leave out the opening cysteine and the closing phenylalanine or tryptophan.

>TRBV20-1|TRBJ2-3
SAPDGDTQY
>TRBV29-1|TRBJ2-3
SVVRGSTDTQY
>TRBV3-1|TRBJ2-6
ASSQEGIRANVLT
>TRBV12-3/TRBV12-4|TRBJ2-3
ASSLGGGVTDTQY
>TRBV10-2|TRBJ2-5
ASRNRQETQY
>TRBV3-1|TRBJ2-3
ASSQDRPLSRGSTDTQY
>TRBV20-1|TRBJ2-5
SARGVAGAGETQY
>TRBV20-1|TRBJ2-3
SAHSGSTDTQY
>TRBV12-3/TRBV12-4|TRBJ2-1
ASSSFWSSGGGNEQF
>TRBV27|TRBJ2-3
ASSLRVWGPDTQY
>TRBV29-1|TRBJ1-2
SVEDRRGEGTNYGYT
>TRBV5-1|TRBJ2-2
ASSLETGWGTGELF
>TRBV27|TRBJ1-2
ASSFGGANGYT
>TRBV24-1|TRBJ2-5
ATSAPPSDQETQY
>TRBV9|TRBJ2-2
ASSVAAGAGELF
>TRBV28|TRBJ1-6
ASSPGTPSPLH
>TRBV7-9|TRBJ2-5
ASSRASGANYQETQY
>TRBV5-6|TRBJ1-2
ASSLVGGEGYT
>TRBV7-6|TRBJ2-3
ASSDGLGPDTQY
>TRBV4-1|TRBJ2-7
ASSQGRSLYEQY
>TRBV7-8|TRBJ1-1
ASSSYRGSGTEAF
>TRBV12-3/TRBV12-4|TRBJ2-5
ASSLLSFQETQY
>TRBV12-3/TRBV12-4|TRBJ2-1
ASSLSYRGGEQF
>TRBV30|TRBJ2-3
AWSVGGGGTDTQY
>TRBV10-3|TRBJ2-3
AITSASGGGTDTQY
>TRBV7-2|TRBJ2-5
ASSLVGSRETQY
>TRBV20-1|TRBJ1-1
SASRGTRATEAF
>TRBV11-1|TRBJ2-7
ASSEDSSYEQY
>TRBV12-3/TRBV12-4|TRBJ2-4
ASSNLAKNIQY
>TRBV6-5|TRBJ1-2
ASSYGDGVGYGYT
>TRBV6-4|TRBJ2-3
ASRGSSTDTQY
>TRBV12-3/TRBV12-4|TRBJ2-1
ASSWDSWSSYNEQF
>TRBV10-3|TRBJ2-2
AISWTSGVQELF
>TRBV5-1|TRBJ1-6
ASSQSSYNSPLH
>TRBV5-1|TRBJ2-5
ASSWGWETQY
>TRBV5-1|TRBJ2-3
ASSLGHPTDTQY
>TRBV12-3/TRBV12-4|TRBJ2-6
ASSTDRAGANVLT